This passage covers 26 T cell receptor beta chains from one sample sequenced in a study of beta chain features in type 1 diabetes. Investigators reverse transcribed all isolated RNA, so they sequenced expressed TCRB transcripts. Method: immunoSEQ multiplex PCR; TCRdb's copy keeps in-frame clones and lacks some. The sample carries about 350,000 clones, roughly a fifth recorded once. Sequences were obtained from naive CD4+ T cells from blood. The receptors stem from a woman under 30 in good health.

This clone has only a few counts. The chain recombines TRBV4-2 with TRBJ2-7; 9 bases align to TRBD2. The germline V gene has CDR1 LGHNA and CDR2 YNFKEQ. The CDR3 length is 16 residues. The ends lost 3 bases at V and 2 bases at J; junction bases unmatched: 8. The CDR3 loop is CASSQERRTSAYEQYF. CDR3 in DNA: TGTGCCAGCAGCCAGGAGCGTCGGACTAGCGCCTACGAGCAGTACTTC.

The chain couples TRBV29-1 to TRBJ2-3; D is unclear. V lost 2 bases and J 1 base, leaving 10 bases between the germline ends. CDR3 length: 14 amino acids. Germline V gene lookup returns CDR1 SQVTM and CDR2 ANQGSEA. CDR3: CSVEQTGRTDTQYF. The CDR3 region has the DNA TGCAGCGTTGAACAGACTGGCCGCACAGATACGCAGTATTTT.

The chain has TRBV10-2 and TRBJ2-7; 8 bases align to TRBD2. The CDR3 totals 13 residues. The V and J ends lost 3 bases and 6 bases, in that order; junction bases with no gene match: 4. Germline lookup yields CDR1 WSHSY and CDR2 SAAADI. The chain's CDR3 is CASSEGTRSEQYF. For the CDR3, the DNA is TGCGCCAGCAGTGAAGGGACTAGATCCGAGCAGTACTTC.

This clone was recorded a few times. The V gene is TRBV18, the J gene TRBJ2-6, with D hard to call. The V and J ends lost 3 bases and 2 bases respectively, with 8 bases between them. Germline V gives CDR1 KGHSH, CDR2 LQKENI. CDR3 length: 15 amino acids. In nucleotides, the CDR3 is TGTGCCAGCTCACCCGCCGTAGCTGGGGCCAACGTCCTGACTTTC. It translates to CASSPAVAGANVLTF.

This chain joins TRBV7-2 and TRBJ2-5; TRBD1 is a possible D gene (5 bases). This CDR3 has 14 residues. CDR1 SGHTA and CDR2 FQGNSA come from the germline V gene. Trimming cost V 3 bases and J 7 bases, with 15 bases left between them. CDR3 in DNA: TGTGCCAGCAGCTTGATTCAGGGTATCGGGACCCAGTACTTC. It is translated as CASSLIQGIGTQYF.

This clone was picked up one time. The chain uses TRBV30 and TRBJ1-5, with 8 positions matching TRBD1. The CDR3 is made up of 13 amino acids. Germline trimming cut 2 bases from V and 6 bases from J; bases unmatched to any gene: 3. The germline CDR1 and CDR2 sequences are GTSNPN and SVGIG (reference sequence). In nucleotides, the CDR3 is TGTGCCTGGAGTACAGGGGGTAGTCAGCCCCAGCATTTT. Its translation: CAWSTGGSQPQHF.

This clone was counted only a few times. The CDR3 spells CASRGGWRDQETQYF. CDR3 coding DNA: TGTGCCAGCAGAGGAGGGTGGAGGGACCAAGAGACCCAGTACTTC. This sequence joins TRBV7-2 and TRBJ2-5; maybe TRBD2 (6 bases). In germline, CDR1 is SGHTA, CDR2 FQGNSA. This CDR3 region has 15 residues. Trimming shortened V by 6 bases and J by 0 bases, and 14 bases separated the two germline ends.

This clone has a handful of counts. V usage is TRBV20-1 and J usage is TRBJ2-5; TRBD1 aligns across 7 bases. CDR1 and CDR2 (germline): DFQATT, SNEGSKA (reference sequence). Germline trimming cut 8 bases from V and 7 bases from J; bases unmatched to any gene: 7. The CDR3 spans 11 residues. CDR3 bases: TGCAGTACGACAGGGTTAGGGACCCAGTACTTC. Protein: CSTTGLGTQYF.

This clone was observed a few times. As DNA, the CDR3 is TGTGCCTGGACGAGGGGGACCTCCGCCTCTGGGGCCAACGTCCTGACTTTC. This translates into CAWTRGTSASGANVLTF. The chain carries TRBV30 and TRBJ2-6; weak D call: TRBD1 (6 bases). Trimming removed 4 bases at V and 0 bases at J, with 16 bases between. In germline, CDR1 is GTSNPN, CDR2 SVGIG (reference sequence). The CDR3 consists of 17 residues.

This rearrangement joins TRBV30 to TRBJ2-3; 8 bases agree with TRBD2. CDR3 size: 13 residues. Trimming took 8 bases from V and 1 from J; bases not matched to a gene: 5. CDR1 and CDR2 from the germline V gene are GTSNPN and SVGIG (reference sequence). The CDR3, as DNA: TGTGCCGGTGGAGCGGGGGGCACAGATACGCAGTATTTT. Translated: CAGGAGGTDTQYF.

The rearrangement uses TRBV30 and TRBJ2-3; weak D call: TRBD2 (5 bases). The CDR3 sequence is 12 residues long. V lost 8 bases, J lost 6 bases, and 15 bases lay in between. Germline V CDR1 and CDR2: GTSNPN, SVGIG (reference sequence). The CDR3 DNA sequence: TGTGCCCGGGGATCACCCAGGGATACGCAGTATTTT. This sequence encodes CARGSPRDTQYF.

In DNA form, the CDR3 reads TGTGCCCTTAGGGGGTTCGGTGAAAAACTGTTTTTT. Residues: CALRGFGEKLFF. The rearrangement joins TRBV30 to TRBJ1-4, with a possible D match to TRBD1 (6 bases). V was clipped by 8 bases and J by 7 bases, with 14 bases between them. The length of the CDR3 is 12 residues. The germline CDR1 and CDR2 sequences are GTSNPN and SVGIG (reference sequence).

V is TRBV5-1 and J is TRBJ2-7; the match to TRBD2 covers 10 bases. CDR1 is SGHRS and CDR2 is YFSETQ in the germline V gene. CDR3 length: 14 amino acids. The V segment lost 0 bases and the J segment 7 bases; nucleotides outside the gene matches: 4. As DNA, the CDR3 is TGCGCCAGCAGCTTGGTAGCGGGAGGAAATGAGCAGTACTTC. Protein product: CASSLVAGGNEQYF.

This clone turned up a few times. The V and J genes are TRBV30 and TRBJ1-2; D gene uncertain. Germline-derived CDR1 and CDR2 are GTSNPN and SVGIG (reference sequence). Trimming removed 7 bases from V and 8 bases from J, with 11 bases in between. This CDR3 comprises 10 residues. The CDR3 DNA reads TGTGCCTCCGGGATGGTCGGCTACACCTTC. Translated: CASGMVGYTF.

The genes are TRBV29-1 and TRBJ1-1, with unresolved D. V was shortened by 8 bases and J by 1 base, with 14 bases between the two germline ends. The V gene's germline CDR1 is SQVTM and CDR2 ANQGSEA. The CDR3 length is 13 residues. CDR3 sequence (DNA): TGCAGCCTCAGGCAGAACTCGAACACTGAAGCTTTCTTT. This sequence encodes CSLRQNSNTEAFF.

This clone has only a few counts. The chain couples TRBV29-1 to TRBJ1-4; maybe TRBD1 (5 bases). The V gene lost 6 bases and the J gene lost 3 bases, with 11 bases spanning the gap. CDR3 size: 13 residues. Germline V CDR1 and CDR2: SQVTM, ANQGSEA. In DNA form, the CDR3 reads TGCAGCGTCCCGGGGGTCCCTAATGAAAAACTGTTTTTT. Amino acids: CSVPGVPNEKLFF.

This clone was seen only once. This rearrangement joins TRBV5-1 to TRBJ1-4; 8 positions agree with TRBD1. Germline V CDR1 and CDR2: SGHRS, YFSETQ. The J segment lost 8 bases and the V segment lost 4 bases, leaving 4 bases of the junction unmatched. This CDR3 is 13 amino acids long. The CDR3 coding sequence is TGCGCCAGCAGCGGACAGGGAGACGAAAAACTGTTTTTT. Translation: CASSGQGDEKLFF. Filled out from reference TRBV5-1 and TRBJ1-4, the complete variable domain reads KAGVTQTPRYLIKTRGQQVTLSCSPISGHRSVSWYQQTPGQGLQFLFEYFSETQRNKGNFPGRFSGRQFSNSRSEMNVSTLELGDSALYLCASSGQGDEKLFFGSGTQLSVL.

The chain couples TRBV5-1 to TRBJ2-1, with a weak D call TRBD1 (7 bases). Germline assignment: CDR1 SGHRS and CDR2 YFSETQ. The V and J ends lost 4 bases and 1 base respectively, with 12 bases between them. This CDR3 comprises 15 residues. The CDR3: CASSPPGGSYNEQFF. Here the CDR3 DNA reads TGCGCCAGCAGCCCCCCAGGGGGGTCCTACAATGAGCAGTTCTTC.

V is TRBV18 and J is TRBJ1-1; 10 nucleotides align to TRBD1. The germline CDR1 and CDR2 sequences are KGHSH and LQKENI. The CDR3 is 17 residues long. Germline trimming cut 3 bases from V and 0 bases from J; bases unmatched to any gene: 7. The CDR3 here is CASSPRMTGGMNTEAFF. Written as DNA, the CDR3 is TGTGCCAGCTCACCTCGAATGACAGGGGGCATGAACACTGAAGCTTTCTTT.

This clone came up a few times. V is TRBV12-5 and J is TRBJ1-1; D not resolved. Trimming pared 0 bases from V and 1 base from J, leaving 9 bases between. Germline V gives CDR1 LGHNT, CDR2 FRNRAP. CDR3 length equals 15 residues. DNA for the CDR3: TGTGCTAGTGGTTTGGTCGTAACTTCGAACACTGAAGCTTTCTTT. Translating it yields CASGLVVTSNTEAFF. The entire variable domain, with the rest obtained from reference TRBV12-5 and TRBJ1-1, is as follows: DARVTQTPRHKVTEMGQEVTMRCQPILGHNTVFWYRQTMMQGLELLAYFRNRAPLDDSGMPKDRFSAEMPDATLATLKIQPSEPRDSAVYFCASGLVVTSNTEAFFGQGTRLTVV.

This clone was detected a few times. V usage is TRBV15 and J usage is TRBJ1-5, with a tentative D call TRBD1 (6 bases). This CDR3 is built from 15 residues. V dropped 5 bases and J dropped 4 bases, with 15 bases sitting between them. Germline V gene sequence: CDR1 LNHNV, CDR2 YYDKDF (reference sequence). This CDR3 is CATSGQRGGNQPQHF. In DNA, the CDR3 is TGTGCCACCAGCGGACAAAGGGGGGGAAATCAGCCCCAGCATTTT.

This clone was counted a few times. The CDR3, as DNA: TGTGCCAGCAGCGTAGAAGACTCGAACACTGAAGCTTTCTTT. This gives the protein CASSVEDSNTEAFF. The genes are TRBV9 and TRBJ1-1, with D unclear. The CDR3 extends over 14 amino acids. V was clipped by 0 bases and J by 1 base, with 7 bases between them. The germline CDR1 and CDR2 sequences are SGDLS and YYNGEE.

This clone has more than one count but fewer than ten. The CDR3 spells CASMSGGPSTDTQYF. CDR3 bases: TGTGCCAGCATGAGCGGGGGCCCCAGCACAGATACGCAGTATTTT. The rearrangement uses TRBV5-6 and TRBJ2-3; TRBD2 matches at 8 bases. J was trimmed by 0 bases and V by 6 bases; bases with no gene match: 6. The CDR3 contains 15 residues. Looked up from germline, CDR1 is SGHDT and CDR2 is YYEEEE.

As for this clone: The junction departs from the called germline gene at one end, perhaps through a read error. This chain joins TRBV7-7 and TRBJ2-6; no reliable D call. There are 14 residues in the CDR3. Germline V gives CDR1 SSHAT, CDR2 FNYEAQ (reference sequence). CDR3 DNA: TGTGCTAGCAGCCCCTTCGGTGGGGCCAACGTCCTGACTTTC. It yields the protein CASSPFGGANVLTF.

The J gene is TRBJ2-3, the V gene TRBV28, with D perhaps matching TRBD2 (6 bases). CDR1 and CDR2 from the germline V gene are MDHEN and SYDVKM. V gave up 5 bases and J gave up 2 bases, with 11 bases separating them. The CDR3 covers 14 residues. The CDR3 reads CASSPGDLTDTQYF. The CDR3 DNA reads as TGTGCCAGCAGTCCGGGAGACCTCACAGATACGCAGTATTTT.

This clone was counted a few times. The junction shows a germline mismatch at one end, possibly a read error. This chain uses TRBV4-1 with TRBJ2-7; the match to TRBD1 covers 9 bases. The CDR3 sequence is 15 residues long. The germline CDR1 and CDR2 sequences are MGHRA and YSYEKL. CDR3 in DNA: TGCGCCAGCAGCGAAGAGAGGGACAGGGCTTACGAGCAGTACTTC. As protein: CASSEERDRAYEQYF.